This T cell receptor (beta chain) appears in the sequencing data of a study of blood T cell repertoires in COVID-19. Whole-study context: PBMCs, B-cell-depleted T cells, or T cells were the source of the cDNA or gDNA that made up the material.

Repertoires were generated with immunoSEQ multiplex PCR, while TCRdb's copy carries only in-frame clones and drops some. The sample comprises about 110,000 clones, around 82% of which are singletons, and about 4.5% rests with the top ten. V shed 2 bases, J shed 6 bases, and the junction held 2 bases outside the gene matches. CDR1 and CDR2 from the germline V gene are SEHNR and FQNEAQ (reference sequence). CDR3 length: 14 amino acids. The chain uses TRBV7-9 and TRBJ2-7; 12 bases are shared with TRBD2. Sequences were obtained from peripheral blood. This sequence originates from a human donor in a cohort sampled during active or convalescent COVID-19. CDR3 amino acids: CASSLTSGRFEQYF. Written as DNA, the CDR3 is TGTGCCAGCAGCTTAACTAGCGGGAGGTTCGAGCAGTACTTC. The whole variable domain, remainder taken from reference TRBV7-9 and TRBJ2-7, is DTGVSQNPRHKITKRGQNVTFRCDPISEHNRLYWYRQTLGQGPEFLTYFQNEAQLEKSRLLSDRFSAERPKGSFSTLEIQRTEQGDSAMYLCASSLTSGRFEQYFGPGTRLTVT.